This TCR beta chain was retrieved from a study of Graves' ophthalmopathy and Graves' hyperthyroidism. There are many counts of this clonotype. The authors amplified TCR beta CDR3 regions, and they did so from RNA transcripts for repertoire sequencing. The library came from an HTBI-primed first-round RT-PCR and a second-round multiplex PCR. TCRdb ran MiXCR on the multiplex PCR reads and lists one entry per CDR3 protein. This table has 650,000 to 900,000 distinct CDR3 sequences, around 40% appearing once. The clonotype comes from an adult man with Graves' ophthalmopathy. The sequenced sample consisted of peripheral blood.

The CDR3 sequence is CASSFSTLGGNTIYF. In DNA form, the CDR3 reads TGTGCCAGCAGCTTCTCGACCCTCGGGGGAAACACCATATATTTT. The chain carries TRBV7-2 and TRBJ1-3, with D unresolved. The V gene lost 3 bases and the J gene lost 4 bases, with 13 bases spanning the gap. The germline V gene encodes CDR1 SGHTA and CDR2 FQGNSA. The CDR3 is 15 residues long.